The next 10 T cell receptor beta chains were all read from a single sample in a study of shared clonotypes between healthy human individuals. Sequenced by immunoSEQ multiplex PCR; TCRdb stores in-frame clones only, minus some. The sample carries approximately 180,000 clones, just under 95% recorded once. The source material was naive CD4+ T cells sorted from blood. Documented subset: CD45RA+ positively selected. The receptors originated from a woman aged 30 to 39 in good health.

This clone was picked up one time. The rearrangement uses TRBV18 and TRBJ2-7, with D maybe TRBD1 (5 bases). Per the germline V gene, CDR1 is KGHSH and CDR2 is LQKENI. V shed 0 bases and J shed 2 bases, with 26 bases lying between them. This CDR3 is 20 amino acids long. The CDR3 DNA follows: TGTGCCAGCTCACCACCATCCGGGCAGGGCTCTGGTAGGACCGCCTACGAGCAGTACTTC. This sequence encodes CASSPPSGQGSGRTAYEQYF.

The table lists this clone with a count of one. The CDR3 DNA follows: TGTGCCAGCAGTTTCCGGGTCCCAGATACGCAGTATTTT. This gives the protein CASSFRVPDTQYF. J is TRBJ2-3 and V is TRBV28; D is unresolved. The CDR3 is 13 amino acids. V was clipped by 3 bases and J by 4 bases, with 8 bases between them. In germline, CDR1 is MDHEN, CDR2 SYDVKM.

This sequence joins TRBV5-1 and TRBJ2-7, with D possibly being TRBD1 or TRBD2 (5 bases each). The germline V and J ends were trimmed by 5 bases and 2 bases, with 8 bases remaining between them. The CDR3 sequence is 12 residues long. Per germline, CDR1 SGHRS and CDR2 YFSETQ. The CDR3 coding sequence is TGCGCCAGCAGGGGGACGGCCTACGAGCAGTACTTC. This gives the protein CASRGTAYEQYF. Full variable domain (outside the CDR3, taken from reference TRBV5-1 and TRBJ2-7): KAGVTQTPRYLIKTRGQQVTLSCSPISGHRSVSWYQQTPGQGLQFLFEYFSETQRNKGNFPGRFSGRQFSNSRSEMNVSTLELGDSALYLCASRGTAYEQYFGPGTRLTVT.

This rearrangement joins TRBV6-1 to TRBJ2-7; 11 bases align to TRBD2. CDR3 size: 15 residues. J was trimmed by 6 bases and V by 6 bases; bases with no gene match: 10. Germline lookup yields CDR1 MNHNS and CDR2 SASEGT. The CDR3 sequence is CASRPIAGGPGEQYF. The CDR3 DNA is TGTGCCAGCAGACCGATAGCGGGAGGGCCGGGCGAGCAGTACTTC.

J is TRBJ2-7 and V is TRBV15; 7 nucleotides line up with TRBD2. V gave up 0 bases and J gave up 4 bases; unmatched junction bases: 6. The CDR3 runs 15 residues. Looked up from germline, CDR1 is LNHNV and CDR2 is YYDKDF (reference sequence). The CDR3 spells CATSRDPGGRYEQYF. CDR3 coding DNA: TGTGCCACCAGCAGAGACCCGGGGGGTCGGTACGAGCAGTACTTC.

The chain recombines TRBV7-8 with TRBJ2-2; TRBD2 aligns across 11 bases. Looked up from germline, CDR1 is SGHVS and CDR2 is FQNEAQ. This CDR3 is 15 amino acids long. V lost 6 bases to trimming and J lost 1 base; unmatched junction nucleotides: 1. The CDR3 loop reads CASRGLAENTGELFF. The CDR3 DNA sequence: TGTGCCAGCAGGGGACTAGCGGAGAACACCGGGGAGCTGTTTTTT.

Only one count was recorded for this clone. V is TRBV19 and J is TRBJ1-4; D is possibly TRBD1 (5 bases). The CDR3 extends over 16 amino acids. Trimming pared 4 bases from V and 3 bases from J, leaving 15 bases between. Germline loops: CDR1 LNHDA, CDR2 SQIVND (reference sequence). The CDR3 sequence is CASSKLAGAANEKLFF. CDR3 bases: TGTGCCAGTAGTAAGTTGGCCGGGGCTGCTAATGAAAAACTGTTTTTT.

The V and J genes are TRBV28 and TRBJ2-5; 9 nucleotides agree with TRBD1. From germline, CDR1 is MDHEN and CDR2 SYDVKM. J was trimmed by 5 bases and V by 4 bases; bases with no gene match: 17. The CDR3 spans 18 residues. The CDR3 nucleotides read TGTGCCAGCAGTTGGCTTCCGGGACAGGGACTACGGGGGGAGACCCAGTACTTC. It is translated as CASSWLPGQGLRGETQYF.

The gene calls are TRBV28 and TRBJ1-1, with unresolved D. Germline lookup yields CDR1 MDHEN and CDR2 SYDVKM. The CDR3 has 11 amino acids. Trimming pared 8 bases from V and 3 bases from J, leaving 7 bases between. The CDR3 bases are TGTGCCAGCTCTTGGGACACTGAAGCTTTCTTT. Translation: CASSWDTEAFF.

This clone was detected once. The V call is TRBV21-1, the J call TRBJ2-7; the D segment call TRBD2 is taken from the table without a DNA check. TRBV21-1 is noted as a pseudogene. The CDR3 has 15 residues. The CDR3 nucleotides are TGTGCCAGCAACCCTACTAGCGGGTTTCCCTACGAGCAGTACTTC. This codes for CASNPTSGFPYEQYF.